This TCR beta chain was profiled in a study of identical twins (dated by TCRdb to the mid-2010s). About the full investigation: The study deep-sequenced TCR alpha and beta repertoires from monozygotic twins, unrelated adults of various ages and cord blood to test whether fetal clonotypes persist. Replicate twin experiments were performed at different times using different library preparation protocols to rule out contamination.

What the study reported, not specific to this receptor: Compared with coincidental sharing between unrelated individuals, out-of-frame TCR alpha sequences shared between twins had an excess of sequences with low generation probability. Abundant cord blood beta clonotypes carried fewer insertions; young adult naive repertoires showed a weaker similar trend, while memory repertoires showed none. In beta out-of-frame sequences, excess twin sharing was weaker, because having fewer shared sequences lowered the signal-to-noise ratio. Out-of-frame TCR alpha sharing in monozygotic twins was systematically underestimated by recombination models, whereas sharing between unrelated individuals was in agreement with the recombination models. Invariant T cells such as MAIT and iNKT could partly confound zero-insertion analyses, although diverse VJ usage argued against such confounding for most clonotypes. Because the same donors could not be followed over many years, the conclusions relied on cross-sectional statistical analysis.

At least ten counts were recorded for this clonotype. It lacks a known antigen. Base qualities are missing; no much larger clone stands one base away. Library preparation used 5' RACE. For sequencing, an Illumina HiSeq 2000 was employed. Template switching added a universal primer binding site, and the final cDNA carried a unique molecular identifier that allowed TCR cDNA molecules to be counted accurately. Specific primers in the conserved constant-segment region were used to synthesize first-strand cDNA for the TCR alpha and beta chains. To control for contamination, every cDNA library was double barcoded, receiving both a SMART-Mk sample barcode and Illumina barcodes. TruSeq adapter sequences and Illumina sample barcodes were added in two successive PCR steps. The TCR alpha and beta cDNA libraries were sequenced on the Illumina HiSeq platform using custom primers. The original methods were these. Raw reads were processed with MiGEC to extract unique molecular identifiers, and MiXCR was used to determine CDR3 positions. Recombination models were inferred per individual with the repgenHMM and IGoR tools using an EM algorithm. The analysis of shared clonotypes was done with the tcR package in R, with sharing normalized by the product of cloneset sizes. To study raw recombination free of thymic and clonal selection effects, out-of-frame nonproductive sequences were analyzed. Through fastp at Q25 and MiXCR, TCRdb rebuilt clones from the public reads, retaining in-frame beta chains. Each CDR3 protein gets just one entry, which takes the most common genes and DNA from the rows behind it. TCRdb, rather than the study authors, made the V and J calls. The sample includes about 150,000 distinct CDR3 sequences, with approximately 4% observed a single time. The top ten hold 8.1% of the sample.

The germline V gene specifies MDHEN as CDR1 and SYDVKM as CDR2. V is clipped by 3 bases and J by 2 bases, and the sequence between their germline boundaries is 7 bases long. Including the terminal cysteine and phenylalanine, the CDR3 comprises 14 residues. Only the CDR3 region is kept as DNA, spanning 42 bases read in frame from base 1. All donors were healthy Caucasians. Using Miltenyi CD45RO+ enrichment and human naive T-cell isolation kits, memory (CD45RO+) and naive T cells were isolated from PBMC. Sequences were obtained from memory T cells sorted from blood. The cell subset or site tag for this specimen amounts to: CD45RO+ enriched T cells. The receptor comes from a man younger than 30 in good health. The chain links TRBV28 with TRBJ2-2, with no reliable assignment of the D segment. This receptor has the CDR3 CASSFGLNTGELFF. The nucleotide sequence reads TGTGCCAGCAGTTTTGGGCTAAACACCGGGGAGCTGTTTTTT. Full variable domain (CDR3 extended with the reference TRBV28 and TRBJ2-2 proteins): DVKVTQSSRYLVKRTGEKVFLECVQDMDHENMFWYRQDPGLGLRLIYFSYDVKMKEKGDIPEGYSVSREKKERFSLILESASTNQTSMYLCASSFGLNTGELFFGEGSRLTVL.